These T cell receptor beta chains were read from a single sample in a study of T cell responses to AZD1222 COVID-19 vaccine. Clones were read by immunoSEQ multiplex PCR, and TCRdb kept only the in-frame ones, dropping some. The sample yields approximately 130,000 clones, roughly 93% seen once. The sequencing here drew on peripheral blood, taken on day 0 of AZD1222 vaccination. Receptors originate from an adult in good health. Each CDR3 is given without its conserved first and last residue.

cdr3_length v_call cdr3_aa
11 TRBV5-4 ASSLVGPYEQY
13 TRBV9 ASSVAGASSYEQY
10 TRBV28 ASRQGAEGYT
12 TRBV19 ASTAKDWRTEAF
12 TRBV11-2 ASSRGQTNYGYT
13 TRBV7-3 ASRPSGSSHNEQF
15 TRBV15 ATSRDKGGGFTDTQY
14 TRBV28 ASAEQGTFETGELF
12 TRBV3-1/TRBV3-2 ASSRGGRPDTQY
8 TRBV20-1 SASANEQF
10 TRBV12-3/TRBV12-4 ASSQDHNEQF
12 TRBV7-8 ASSVGQGAGGYT
11 TRBV11-2 ASSFRGFTEAF
10 TRBV7-8 ASSPYEQEQF
11 TRBV7-9 ASSPRTGSEAF
11 TRBV19 ATHFRGSYGYT
12 TRBV7-9 ASSLVPERDTQY
17 TRBV5-1 ASSNRQGGVRAGNNEQF
11 TRBV30 AWSVLDNQPQH
13 TRBV5-1 ASSLQGAIDTEAF
12 TRBV28 ASSPGGGGQPQH
15 TRBV24-1 ATSDGGGAFATDTQY
9 TRBV20-1 SAEADTEAF
14 TRBV5-1 ASSLALTSGSGEQY
11 TRBV10-2 ASKASGTDTQY
12 TRBV7-2 ASSLATQAGGYT
13 TRBV28 ASSAMGQHNEKLF
12 TRBV29-1 SPSTGGKCNEQY
15 TRBV9 ASSPQHRRAVQYGYT
13 TRBV18 ASSPAEVSGNTIY
11 TRBV11-3 ASSRTGYSPLH
13 TRBV5-4 ASSSSGRLRSEQY
12 TRBV18 ASSSGQGGTEAF
14 TRBV4-3 ASSQDLRQSYNEQF
9 TRBV6-2/TRBV6-3 ASSSERSQH
12 TRBV28 ASAPPRSQNEQF
11 TRBV10-2 ASSEFSYNEQF